The rows below give T cell receptor beta chains drawn from one sample of a study of cytomegalovirus exposure and HLA in healthy donors. Measured with immunoSEQ multiplex PCR; TCRdb has only the in-frame clones, and not every one. The data hold over 100,000 clones, with approximately 8.8% observed a single time. The sample consisted of PBMCs. The receptors derive from a man aged 35 to 55 in good health and CMV-seronegative. The CDR3 runs from the conserved cysteine through the conserved F or W. The D gene is left open where the match is weak. Size is stated for part of the rows, as once, few or many counts, or as a class when the clone is expanded.

V	J	size	D	CDR3	DNA
TRBV7-6	TRBJ2-3	-	TRBD2	CASSLSAGGPNTQYF	TGTGCCAGCAGCTTATCAGCGGGGGGGCCAAATACGCAGTATTTT
TRBV27	TRBJ2-7	few	TRBD1	CASSAGTGTYEQYF	TGTGCCAGCAGTGCCGGGACAGGGACCTACGAGCAGTACTTC
TRBV6-1	TRBJ1-6	few	-	CASSESGGNSPLHF	TGTGCCAGCAGTGAAAGCGGGGGTAATTCACCCCTCCACTTT
TRBV19	TRBJ1-2	-	TRBD1	CASTETGDYTF	TGTGCCAGTACTGAAACAGGGGACTACACCTTC
TRBV29-1	TRBJ2-7	-	TRBD1	CSVSHAGTGGEQYF	TGCAGCGTTTCTCACGCAGGGACAGGGGGCGAGCAGTACTTC
TRBV15	TRBJ2-7	-	-	CATSREQLPSGEQYF	TGTGCCACCAGCAGAGAACAACTGCCCTCGGGCGAGCAGTACTTC
TRBV5-6	TRBJ1-5	-	-	CASSLGGARQPQHF	TGTGCCAGCAGCTTAGGCGGGGCGCGTCAGCCCCAGCATTTT
TRBV10-3	TRBJ1-1	-	TRBD1	CATWDRADTEAFF	TGTGCCACCTGGGACAGGGCGGACACTGAAGCTTTCTTT
TRBV9	TRBJ2-5	-	-	CASSPGGWGAQETQYF	TGTGCCAGCAGCCCCGGGGGGTGGGGGGCCCAAGAGACCCAGTACTTC
TRBV29-1	TRBJ1-2	-	-	CSTRTESGYTF	TGCAGCACCCGGACAGAATCTGGCTACACCTTC
TRBV2	TRBJ1-1	few	-	CASSGLAVSEAFF	TGTGCCAGCAGCGGGTTGGCGGTCTCTGAAGCTTTCTTT
TRBV4-1	TRBJ2-7	-	-	CASSQETPSYEQYF	TGCGCCAGCAGCCAAGAGACACCATCCTACGAGCAGTACTTC
TRBV6-5	TRBJ1-1	-	-	CASSYSITVLNTEAFF	TGTGCCAGCAGTTACTCGATTACAGTCCTGAACACTGAAGCTTTCTTT
TRBV6-1	TRBJ2-1	-	-	CASSLGQWDYNEQFF	TGTGCCAGCAGTCTCGGACAGTGGGACTACAATGAGCAGTTCTTC
TRBV5-1	TRBJ1-2	-	-	CASSLGQGSNYGYTF	TGCGCCAGCAGCTTGGGCCAGGGGAGCAACTATGGCTACACCTTC
TRBV4-3	TRBJ1-6	-	-	CASSQDTGRQTIYNSPLHF	TGCGCCAGCAGCCAAGATACGGGGAGGCAGACGATTTATAATTCACCCCTCCACTTT
TRBV18	TRBJ1-5	few	-	CASSQGQTTGQPQHF	TGTGCCAGCTCTCAAGGACAGACTACCGGGCAGCCCCAGCATTTT
TRBV18	TRBJ2-1	few	TRBD2	CASFFLAGGPDEQFF	TGTGCCAGCTTTTTCCTAGCGGGGGGGCCGGATGAGCAGTTCTTC
TRBV14	TRBJ2-7	few	-	CASSYYLGEQYF	TGTGCCAGCAGCTATTACCTCGGTGAGCAGTACTTC
TRBV11-3	TRBJ2-5	-	TRBD2	CASSSRLAGGQETQYF	TGTGCCAGCAGCTCCAGACTAGCGGGGGGCCAGGAGACCCAGTACTTC
TRBV29-1	TRBJ2-4	-	TRBD1	CSVDRGNIQYF	TGCAGCGTTGACAGGGGGAACATTCAGTACTTC
TRBV28	TRBJ1-2	few	TRBD1	CASSSSTGYYYGYTF	TGTGCCAGCAGTTCATCGACAGGGTACTATTATGGCTACACCTTC
TRBV9	TRBJ1-1	few	-	CASSNTPMNTEAFF	TGTGCCAGCAGCAATACTCCGATGAACACTGAAGCTTTCTTT
TRBV7-3	TRBJ1-1	few	-	CASSLWGDTEAFF	TGTGCCAGCAGCTTATGGGGGGACACTGAAGCTTTCTTT
TRBV18	TRBJ1-1	-	TRBD1	CASSPAGQGTEAFF	TGTGCCAGCTCACCAGCGGGACAGGGGACTGAAGCTTTCTTT
TRBV4-1	TRBJ2-1	-	TRBD2	CASSKISGGSSYNEQFF	TGCGCCAGCAGCAAGATTAGCGGGGGGAGCTCCTACAATGAGCAGTTCTTC
TRBV19	TRBJ2-3	-	TRBD2	CASRAGVDTQYF	TGTGCCAGTCGGGCGGGGGTAGATACGCAGTATTTT
TRBV7-9	TRBJ1-1	-	-	CASSSGDSTTKVAFF	TGTGCCAGCAGCTCCGGGGACTCAACAACAAAGGTTGCTTTCTTT
TRBV7-8	TRBJ1-2	few	-	CASSSQIGGARGYTF	TGTGCCAGCAGCTCCCAGATCGGAGGGGCGAGGGGCTACACCTTC
TRBV30	TRBJ1-2	-	TRBD1	CAWSVLKREGASGYTF	TGTGCCTGGAGTGTACTAAAACGAGAGGGGGCGAGTGGCTACACCTTC
TRBV7-6	TRBJ2-3	-	TRBD2	CASSYVAGGTDTQYF	TGTGCCAGCAGCTACGTAGCGGGGGGGACAGATACGCAGTATTTT
TRBV2	TRBJ1-1	few	-	CASYGDTYTEAFF	TGTGCCAGCTATGGGGACACTTACACTGAAGCTTTCTTT
TRBV5-6	TRBJ2-1	few	-	CASSLLSGEQFF	TGTGCCAGCAGCTTGTTGTCGGGTGAGCAGTTCTTC
TRBV7-6	TRBJ2-1	-	TRBD2	CASSSRLAGYNEQFF	TGTGCCAGCAGCTCAAGACTAGCGGGATACAATGAGCAGTTCTTC
TRBV6-6	TRBJ1-1	few	TRBD1	CASSYVQGTEAFF	TGTGCCAGCAGTTACGTACAGGGGACTGAAGCTTTCTTT
TRBV19	TRBJ1-1	few	-	CASSIQKNTEAFF	TGTGCCAGTAGTATACAAAAGAACACTGAAGCTTTCTTT
TRBV11-3	TRBJ2-1	few	TRBD1	CASSLSTGTGYNEQFF	TGTGCCAGCAGCTTATCTACCGGGACAGGCTACAATGAGCAGTTCTTC
TRBV30	TRBJ2-7	few	TRBD1	CAWSHRGRHEQYF	TGTGCCTGGAGCCACAGGGGGCGACACGAGCAGTACTTC
TRBV6-1	TRBJ1-2	few	-	CASSETTAGLDGYTF	TGTGCCAGCAGCGAGACCACCGCAGGGCTGGATGGCTACACCTTC
TRBV7-6	TRBJ1-6	-	TRBD1	CASSRQGSNSPLHF	TGTGCCAGCAGCCGACAGGGAAGTAATTCACCCCTCCACTTT
TRBV5-1	TRBJ1-1	-	TRBD1	CASRTGGYNDRYTEAFF	TGCGCCAGCCGGACAGGGGGCTATAATGATCGGTACACTGAAGCTTTCTTT
TRBV6-1	TRBJ1-3	few	-	CASSGPGESGNTIYF	TGTGCCAGCAGTGGGCCCGGGGAATCTGGAAACACCATATATTTT
TRBV6-5	TRBJ1-2	-	TRBD1	CASSYSGQGGIGYTF	TGTGCCAGCAGTTACTCGGGACAGGGGGGCATCGGCTACACCTTC
TRBV19	TRBJ1-2	few	-	CASSIREENGYTF	TGTGCCAGTAGTATCAGGGAGGAAAATGGCTACACCTTC
TRBV7-3	TRBJ2-2	few	TRBD2	CASSLDGLRGRTGELFF	TGTGCCAGCAGCTTAGATGGTCTGCGGGGGAGGACCGGGGAGCTGTTTTTT
TRBV6-6	TRBJ2-3	few	-	CASSYRSTSTDTQYF	TGTGCCAGCAGTTACCGTTCAACTAGCACAGATACGCAGTATTTT
TRBV18	TRBJ2-7	few	-	CASSPQTGTRIYEQYF	TGTGCCAGCTCACCTCAGACCGGGACAAGGATTTACGAGCAGTACTTC
TRBV19	TRBJ1-6	few	TRBD1	CASSRHPDRGSPLHF	TGTGCCAGTAGTCGCCACCCTGACAGGGGCTCACCCCTCCACTTT
TRBV11-2	TRBJ1-5	-	TRBD1	CASSQGAGSNQPQHF	TGTGCCAGCAGCCAGGGGGCTGGGAGCAATCAGCCCCAGCATTTT
TRBV5-6	TRBJ2-4	-	TRBD2	CASSLRADSGGATIQYF	TGTGCCAGCAGCTTGAGAGCTGACAGCGGGGGGGCCACCATTCAGTACTTC
TRBV5-4	TRBJ2-6	-	-	CASSSKTGLGSGANVLTF	TGTGCCAGCAGCTCGAAAACAGGGCTAGGCTCTGGGGCCAACGTCCTGACTTTC